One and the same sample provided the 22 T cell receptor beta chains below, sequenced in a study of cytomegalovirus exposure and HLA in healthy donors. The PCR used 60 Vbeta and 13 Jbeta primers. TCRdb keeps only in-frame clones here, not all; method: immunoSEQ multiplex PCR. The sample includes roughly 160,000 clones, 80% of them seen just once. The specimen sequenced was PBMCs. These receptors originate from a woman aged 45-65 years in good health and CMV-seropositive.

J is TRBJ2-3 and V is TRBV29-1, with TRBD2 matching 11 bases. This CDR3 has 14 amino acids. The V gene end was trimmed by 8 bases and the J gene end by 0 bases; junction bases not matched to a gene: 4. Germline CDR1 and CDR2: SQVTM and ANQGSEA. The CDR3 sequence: CSTGTSGSTDTQYF. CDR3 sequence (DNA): TGCAGCACCGGGACTAGCGGTAGCACAGATACGCAGTATTTT.

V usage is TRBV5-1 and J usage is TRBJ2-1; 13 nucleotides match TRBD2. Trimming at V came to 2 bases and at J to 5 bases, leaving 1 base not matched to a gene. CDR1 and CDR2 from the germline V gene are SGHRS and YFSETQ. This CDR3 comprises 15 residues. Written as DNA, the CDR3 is TGCGCCAGCAGCTTACTAGCGGGAGGGCACAATGAGCAGTTCTTC. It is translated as CASSLLAGGHNEQFF. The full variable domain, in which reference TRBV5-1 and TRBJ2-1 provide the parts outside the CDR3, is KAGVTQTPRYLIKTRGQQVTLSCSPISGHRSVSWYQQTPGQGLQFLFEYFSETQRNKGNFPGRFSGRQFSNSRSEMNVSTLELGDSALYLCASSLLAGGHNEQFFGPGTRLTVL.

This CDR3 is CASRGRENYGYTF. The CDR3 nucleotides read TGTGCCAGTAGAGGGAGGGAAAACTATGGCTACACCTTC. The chain combines TRBV28 with TRBJ1-2; no definite D call. Trimming took 9 bases from V and 2 from J, leaving 13 bases between them. The length of the CDR3 is 13 residues. The germline V gene encodes CDR1 MDHEN and CDR2 SYDVKM.

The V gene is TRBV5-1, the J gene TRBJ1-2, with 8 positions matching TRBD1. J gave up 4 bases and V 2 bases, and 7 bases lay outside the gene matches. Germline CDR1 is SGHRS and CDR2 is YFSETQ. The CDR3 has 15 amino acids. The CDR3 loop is CASSFSGTGVYGYTF. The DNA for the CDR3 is TGCGCCAGCAGCTTTTCCGGGACAGGTGTCTATGGCTACACCTTC.

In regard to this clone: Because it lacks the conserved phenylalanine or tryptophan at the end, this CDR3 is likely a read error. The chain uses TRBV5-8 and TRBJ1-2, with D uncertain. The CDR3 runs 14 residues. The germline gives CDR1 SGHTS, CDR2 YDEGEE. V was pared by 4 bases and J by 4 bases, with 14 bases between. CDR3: CASSLYGSSYGYTL. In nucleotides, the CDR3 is TGTGCCAGCAGCCTTTACGGGAGCAGCTATGGCTACACCCTC.

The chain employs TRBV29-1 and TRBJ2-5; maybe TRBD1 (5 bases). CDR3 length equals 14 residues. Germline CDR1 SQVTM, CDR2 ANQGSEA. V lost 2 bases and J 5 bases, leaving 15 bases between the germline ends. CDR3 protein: CSVETDTRWETQYF. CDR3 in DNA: TGCAGCGTTGAAACGGACACCCGCTGGGAGACCCAGTACTTC.

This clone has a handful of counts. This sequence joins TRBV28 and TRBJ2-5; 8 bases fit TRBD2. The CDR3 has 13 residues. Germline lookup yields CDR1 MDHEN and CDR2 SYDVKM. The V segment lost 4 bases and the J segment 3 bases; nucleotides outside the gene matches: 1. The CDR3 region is CASSSLAEETQYF. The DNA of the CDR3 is TGTGCCAGCAGTTCACTAGCGGAAGAGACCCAGTACTTC.

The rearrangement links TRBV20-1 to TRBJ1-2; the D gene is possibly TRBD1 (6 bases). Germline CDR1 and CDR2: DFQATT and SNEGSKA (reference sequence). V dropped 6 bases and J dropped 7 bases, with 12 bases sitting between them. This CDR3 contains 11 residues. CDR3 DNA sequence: TGCAGTGCGACAGACAGGAGTGGCTACACCTTC. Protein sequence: CSATDRSGYTF.

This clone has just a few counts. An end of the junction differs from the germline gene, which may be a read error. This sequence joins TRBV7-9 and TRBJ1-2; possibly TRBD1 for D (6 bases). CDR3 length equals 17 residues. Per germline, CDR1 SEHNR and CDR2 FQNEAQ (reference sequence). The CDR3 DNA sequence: TGTTCCAGCAGACAGCTTTCCCTGACAGGCGAGAACTATGGCTACACCTTC. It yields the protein CSSRQLSLTGENYGYTF.

CDR3 nucleotide sequence: TGTGCCAGCAGTCCGGGACACGGTTCGATTTATACGCAGTATTTT. Its translation: CASSPGHGSIYTQYF. The V gene is TRBV28, the J gene TRBJ2-3; perhaps TRBD1 as D (6 bases). Germline lookup yields CDR1 MDHEN and CDR2 SYDVKM. Trimming took off 5 bases at V and 7 bases at J, with 19 bases between the two ends. This CDR3 comprises 15 residues.

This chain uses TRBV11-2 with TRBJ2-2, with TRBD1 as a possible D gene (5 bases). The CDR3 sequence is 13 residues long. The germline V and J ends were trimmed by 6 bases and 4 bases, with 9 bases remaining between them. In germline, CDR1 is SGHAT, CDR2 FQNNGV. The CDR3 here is CASRLTVTGELFF. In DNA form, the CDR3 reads TGTGCCAGCAGGTTGACAGTCACCGGGGAGCTGTTTTTT.

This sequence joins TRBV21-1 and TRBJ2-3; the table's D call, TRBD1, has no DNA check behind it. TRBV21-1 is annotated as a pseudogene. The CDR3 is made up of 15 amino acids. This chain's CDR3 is CASSTSNRVADTQYF. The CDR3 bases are TGTGCCAGCAGCACCTCAAACAGGGTGGCAGATACGCAGTATTTT.

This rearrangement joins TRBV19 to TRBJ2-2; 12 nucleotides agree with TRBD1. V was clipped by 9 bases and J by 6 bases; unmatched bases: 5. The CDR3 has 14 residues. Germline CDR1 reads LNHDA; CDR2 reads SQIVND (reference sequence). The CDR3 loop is CASWDRGRPGELFF. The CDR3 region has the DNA TGTGCCAGCTGGGACAGGGGGCGTCCCGGGGAGCTGTTTTTT.

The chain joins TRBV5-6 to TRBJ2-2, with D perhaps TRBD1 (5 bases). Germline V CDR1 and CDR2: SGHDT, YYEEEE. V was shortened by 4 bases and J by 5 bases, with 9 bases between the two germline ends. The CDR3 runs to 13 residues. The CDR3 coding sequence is TGTGCCAGCAGCCCTGACAGAACCGGGGAGCTGTTTTTT. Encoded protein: CASSPDRTGELFF.

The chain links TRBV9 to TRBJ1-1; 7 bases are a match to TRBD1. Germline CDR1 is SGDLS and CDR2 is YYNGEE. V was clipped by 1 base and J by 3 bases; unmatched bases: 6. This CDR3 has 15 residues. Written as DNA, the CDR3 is TGTGCCAGCAGCGTAAAACAGGGGTCGGACACTGAAGCTTTCTTT. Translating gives CASSVKQGSDTEAFF.

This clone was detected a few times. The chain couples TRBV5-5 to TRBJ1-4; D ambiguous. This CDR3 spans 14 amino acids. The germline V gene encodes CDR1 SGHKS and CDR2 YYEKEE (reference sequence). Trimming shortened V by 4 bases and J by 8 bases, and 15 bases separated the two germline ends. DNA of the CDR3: TGTGCCAGCAGCAGGACCACAGCGGTGGAAAAACTGTTTTTT. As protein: CASSRTTAVEKLFF.

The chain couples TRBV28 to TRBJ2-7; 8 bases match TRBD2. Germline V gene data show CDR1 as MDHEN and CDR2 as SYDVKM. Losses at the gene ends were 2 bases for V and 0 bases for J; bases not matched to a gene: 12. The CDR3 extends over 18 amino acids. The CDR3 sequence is CASSLPLAGLLNSYEQYF. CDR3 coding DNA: TGTGCCAGCAGTTTACCCCTAGCGGGCCTACTAAACTCCTACGAGCAGTACTTC.

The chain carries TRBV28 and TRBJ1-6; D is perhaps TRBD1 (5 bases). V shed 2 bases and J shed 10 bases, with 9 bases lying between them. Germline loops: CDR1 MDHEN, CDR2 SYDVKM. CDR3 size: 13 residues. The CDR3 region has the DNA TGTGCCAGCAGTTTAGGGAAGGGGTCACCCCTCCACTTT. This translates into CASSLGKGSPLHF.

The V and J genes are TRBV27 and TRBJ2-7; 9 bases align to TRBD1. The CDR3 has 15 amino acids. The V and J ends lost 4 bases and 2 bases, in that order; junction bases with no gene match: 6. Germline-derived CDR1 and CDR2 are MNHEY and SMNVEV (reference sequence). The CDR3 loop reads CASSSGTGITYEQYF. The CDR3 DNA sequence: TGTGCCAGCAGTTCTGGGACAGGGATTACCTACGAGCAGTACTTC.

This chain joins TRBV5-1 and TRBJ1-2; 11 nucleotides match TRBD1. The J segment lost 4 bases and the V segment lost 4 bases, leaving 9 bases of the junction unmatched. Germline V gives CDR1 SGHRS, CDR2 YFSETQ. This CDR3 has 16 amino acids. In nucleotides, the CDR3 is TGCGCCAGCAGCCTGCAACCGGGACAGGGGGGCTATGGCTACACCTTC. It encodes CASSLQPGQGGYGYTF. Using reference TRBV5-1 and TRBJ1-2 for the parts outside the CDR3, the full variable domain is KAGVTQTPRYLIKTRGQQVTLSCSPISGHRSVSWYQQTPGQGLQFLFEYFSETQRNKGNFPGRFSGRQFSNSRSEMNVSTLELGDSALYLCASSLQPGQGGYGYTFGSGTRLTVV.

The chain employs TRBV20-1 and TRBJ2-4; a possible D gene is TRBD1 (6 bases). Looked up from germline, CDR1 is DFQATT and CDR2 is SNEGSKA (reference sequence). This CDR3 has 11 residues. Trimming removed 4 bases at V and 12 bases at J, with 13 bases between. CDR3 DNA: TGCAGTGCTACGACAGGTTACTATCAGTACTTC. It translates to CSATTGYYQYF.

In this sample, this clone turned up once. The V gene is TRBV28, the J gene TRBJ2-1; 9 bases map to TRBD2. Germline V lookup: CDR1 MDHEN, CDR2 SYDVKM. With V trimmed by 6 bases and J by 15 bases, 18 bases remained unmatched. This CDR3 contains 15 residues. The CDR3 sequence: CASSLRFPGLAESFF. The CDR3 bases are TGTGCCAGCAGCTTGAGGTTCCCGGGACTAGCAGAGTCGTTCTTC.